This entry lists 23 T cell receptor beta chains sequenced from one sample in a study of blood T cell repertoires in COVID-19. TCRdb's copy holds only in-frame clones and misses some; the assay was immunoSEQ multiplex PCR. The table records about 160,000 clones, around 84% of them present only once. The source material was peripheral blood. All receptors come from an elderly woman with acute or convalescent COVID-19.

This chain connects TRBV3-1 (or the pseudogene TRBV3-2) to TRBJ2-5; D perhaps matches TRBD1 (6 bases). CDR1 is LGHDT and CDR2 is YNNKEL in the germline V gene (reference sequence). The CDR3 extends over 14 amino acids. The V end was cut by 4 bases, the J end by 1 base, with 10 bases between. The CDR3 region is CASSLRTAQETQYF. The DNA of the CDR3 is TGTGCCAGCAGCCTTCGGACAGCCCAAGAGACCCAGTACTTC.

This rearrangement joins TRBV7-9 to TRBJ2-5, with TRBD2 identical over 7 bases. This CDR3 is built from 15 residues. Germline CDR1 reads SEHNR; CDR2 reads FQNEAQ (reference sequence). Trimming removed 5 bases from V and 2 bases from J; junction bases left unmatched: 8. CDR3 DNA sequence: TGTGCCAGCAGCCGTCTAACTAGCGCACAAGAGACCCAGTACTTC. Amino acids: CASSRLTSAQETQYF.

This chain uses TRBV19 with TRBJ2-7; D may be TRBD2 (6 bases). The ends were cut back, 7 bases at V and 0 bases at J, with 16 bases in the middle. Germline V gene lookup returns CDR1 LNHDA and CDR2 SQIVND (reference sequence). The CDR3 sequence is 15 residues long. For the CDR3, the DNA is TGTGCCAGTACCTTTAGCGGAATGGGCTCCTACGAGCAGTACTTC. It encodes CASTFSGMGSYEQYF.

V gene TRBV13 combines with J gene TRBJ1-3, with TRBD1 matching 8 bases. CDR1 PRHDT and CDR2 FYEKMQ come from the germline V gene (reference sequence). Germline trimming cut 3 bases from V and 4 bases from J; bases unmatched to any gene: 11. The CDR3 is made up of 17 amino acids. CDR3 residues: CASSFQYDRGLGNTIYF. The CDR3 DNA sequence: TGTGCCAGCAGCTTCCAATATGACAGGGGATTAGGAAACACCATATATTTT.

The genes are TRBV27 and TRBJ2-6; 8 positions agree with TRBD1. V shed 2 bases and J 0 bases; nucleotides not matched to a gene: 12. There are 20 residues in the CDR3. CDR1 and CDR2 from the germline V gene are MNHEY and SMNVEV (reference sequence). In nucleotides, the CDR3 is TGTGCCAGCAGTTTAAAAGGGGAATGGACAGGGTCCTCTGGGGCCAACGTCCTGACTTTC. Translating gives CASSLKGEWTGSSGANVLTF.

V is TRBV7-9 and J is TRBJ2-1; 7 nucleotides match TRBD1. Germline loops: CDR1 SEHNR, CDR2 FQNEAQ (reference sequence). Trimming at V came to 5 bases and at J to 4 bases, leaving 11 bases not matched to a gene. The CDR3 has 16 residues. This CDR3 is CASSKIDRAVYNEQFF. Here the CDR3 DNA reads TGTGCCAGCAGCAAGATTGACAGGGCGGTTTACAATGAGCAGTTCTTC. The whole variable domain, remainder taken from reference TRBV7-9 and TRBJ2-1, is DTGVSQNPRHKITKRGQNVTFRCDPISEHNRLYWYRQTLGQGPEFLTYFQNEAQLEKSRLLSDRFSAERPKGSFSTLEIQRTEQGDSAMYLCASSKIDRAVYNEQFFGPGTRLTVL.

This CDR3 reads CASSGDYYEQYF. CDR3 bases: TGTGCCAGCAGTGGAGACTACTACGAGCAGTACTTC. The rearrangement links TRBV7-9 to TRBJ2-7, with D maybe TRBD2 (5 bases). V was pared by 6 bases and J by 3 bases, with 9 bases between. Germline V lookup: CDR1 SEHNR, CDR2 FQNEAQ (reference sequence). The CDR3 contains 12 residues.

This chain joins TRBV7-6 and TRBJ2-1; the D gene is possibly TRBD1 (6 bases). V was trimmed by 3 bases and J by 1 base, leaving 10 bases between them. CDR3 size: 15 residues. Germline CDR1 reads SGHVS; CDR2 reads FNYEAQ. The CDR3 sequence is CASSLGGQSYNEQFF. The CDR3 DNA sequence: TGTGCCAGCAGCTTGGGCGGACAGTCCTACAATGAGCAGTTCTTC.

V is TRBV2 and J is TRBJ1-1; perhaps TRBD1 as D (6 bases). Germline assignment: CDR1 SNHLY and CDR2 FYNNEI. V lost 2 bases and J 2 bases, leaving 9 bases between the germline ends. The CDR3 runs to 14 residues. The CDR3 is CASSERGHNTEAFF. In DNA, the CDR3 is TGTGCCAGCAGTGAAAGGGGACATAACACTGAAGCTTTCTTT. Full variable domain (missing parts from reference TRBV2 and TRBJ1-1): EPEVTQTPSHQVTQMGQEVILRCVPISNHLYFYWYRQILGQKVEFLVSFYNNEISEKSEIFDDQFSVERPDGSNFTLKIRSTKLEDSAMYFCASSERGHNTEAFFGQGTRLTVV.

This sequence joins TRBV9 and TRBJ2-1, with TRBD2 identical over 9 bases. CDR1 is SGDLS, CDR2 YYNGEE, per germline. J lost 10 bases, V lost 3 bases, and 14 bases had no gene match. This CDR3 contains 16 residues. CDR3 coding DNA: TGTGCCAGCAGCGAGGGTCCGGGACTAGCCCCTTCGGAGCAGTTCTTC. Amino acids: CASSEGPGLAPSEQFF.

V usage is TRBV7-2 and J usage is TRBJ1-3, with D maybe TRBD1 (5 bases). V lost 4 bases to trimming and J lost 0 bases, with 10 bases between them. CDR3 length: 15 residues. Looked up from germline, CDR1 is SGHTA and CDR2 is FQGNSA. This chain's CDR3 is CASSSEGASGNTIYF. Here the CDR3 DNA reads TGTGCCAGCAGCTCAGAAGGGGCCTCTGGAAACACCATATATTTT.

The rearrangement uses TRBV6-5 and TRBJ1-1, with TRBD1 matching 7 bases. This CDR3 has 15 amino acids. The germline CDR1 and CDR2 sequences are MNHEY and SVGAGI. V dropped 6 bases and J dropped 5; count of bases not matched to a gene: 12. CDR3: CASRPITGVGTEAFF. In DNA form, the CDR3 reads TGTGCCAGCAGACCCATCACAGGGGTGGGGACTGAAGCTTTCTTT.

This clone has only a few counts. The chain couples TRBV28 to TRBJ1-5; D gene ambiguous. The CDR3 has 13 amino acids. V lost 4 bases and J lost 4, with 8 bases in between. Germline-derived CDR1 and CDR2 are MDHEN and SYDVKM. The CDR3 region is CASSSRTNQPQHF. DNA of the CDR3: TGTGCCAGCAGTTCCCGGACTAATCAGCCCCAGCATTTT. The complete variable domain, with remaining parts taken from reference TRBV28 and TRBJ1-5, reads DVKVTQSSRYLVKRTGEKVFLECVQDMDHENMFWYRQDPGLGLRLIYFSYDVKMKEKGDIPEGYSVSREKKERFSLILESASTNQTSMYLCASSSRTNQPQHFGDGTRLSIL.

The chain has TRBV15 and TRBJ2-7; possibly TRBD2 for D (6 bases). The CDR3 spans 15 residues. Trimming removed 2 bases from V and 0 bases from J, with 11 bases in between. Per germline, CDR1 LNHNV and CDR2 YYDKDF (reference sequence). The CDR3 nucleotides read TGTGCCACCAGCAGATTTTTCGGGGGCTCCTACGAGCAGTACTTC. Its protein is CATSRFFGGSYEQYF.

The V call is TRBV2, the J call TRBJ1-3; 8 positions agree with TRBD1. CDR3 size: 15 residues. CDR1 and CDR2 from the germline V gene are SNHLY and FYNNEI. J was trimmed by 4 bases and V by 3 bases; bases with no gene match: 5. The CDR3 DNA sequence: TGTGCCAGCAGTGAGAGACAGGGGCAAGGAAACACCATATATTTT. It specifies CASSERQGQGNTIYF.

The rearrangement links TRBV18 to TRBJ2-1; maybe TRBD1 (5 bases). Germline CDR1 is KGHSH and CDR2 is LQKENI. V lost 4 bases and J 2 bases, leaving 9 bases between the germline ends. The CDR3 has 14 residues. CDR3 bases: TGTGCCAGCTCACGGGCAGGGCCCTACAATGAGCAGTTCTTC. Translated, it gives CASSRAGPYNEQFF.

The chain carries TRBV13 and TRBJ2-6; D call uncertain. V lost 5 bases, J lost 1 base, and 6 bases lay in between. This CDR3 region has 14 residues. The germline CDR1 and CDR2 sequences are PRHDT and FYEKMQ (reference sequence). Here the CDR3 reads CASSKTSGANVLTF. The CDR3 coding sequence is TGTGCCAGCAGCAAGACTTCTGGGGCCAACGTCCTGACTTTC.

The chain uses TRBV3-1 (or the pseudogene TRBV3-2) and TRBJ1-5, with a possible D match to TRBD1 (6 bases). V lost 0 bases and J 3 bases, leaving 9 bases between the germline ends. The germline CDR1 and CDR2 sequences are LGHDT and YNNKEL (reference sequence). The CDR3 consists of 15 residues. The CDR3 nucleotides are TGTGCCAGCAGCCAAGAAGGGGGAAACAATCAGCCCCAGCATTTT. It translates to CASSQEGGNNQPQHF.

The chain joins TRBV29-1 to TRBJ2-3; TRBD2 agrees at 9 bases. V lost 7 bases to trimming and J lost 2 bases; unmatched junction nucleotides: 4. The germline V gene has CDR1 SQVTM and CDR2 ANQGSEA. The CDR3 is 13 residues long. Here the CDR3 reads CSASSGATDTQYF. The DNA of the CDR3 is TGCAGCGCCTCTAGCGGGGCCACAGATACGCAGTATTTT.

The V call is TRBV19, the J call TRBJ2-1, with D possibly being TRBD2 (6 bases). V lost 6 bases to trimming and J lost 7 bases, with 22 bases between them. CDR1 is LNHDA and CDR2 is SQIVND in the germline V gene (reference sequence). The CDR3 has 16 residues. Written as DNA, the CDR3 is TGTGCCAGTAGCCCTCAGGCGGGACCCTGGGGGAATGAGCAGTTCTTC. Amino acid sequence: CASSPQAGPWGNEQFF.

This clone was seen a few times. An end of the junction does not agree with germline; a read error may underlie this. The chain links TRBV12-3 or TRBV12-4 to TRBJ1-2; D is possibly TRBD1 (5 bases). The CDR3 is 12 amino acids. The CDR3 DNA reads TGTGCCAGCAGGTTAGACGGGGGAGGCTACACCTTC. Its translation is CASRLDGGGYTF.

This clone appeared many times. This rearrangement joins TRBV15 to TRBJ2-1, with a tentative D call TRBD1 (6 bases). V dropped 3 bases and J dropped 6 bases, with 24 bases sitting between them. CDR1 and CDR2 from the germline V gene are LNHNV and YYDKDF (reference sequence). The CDR3 loop spans 18 amino acids. CDR3 sequence: CATSSTLLTGRLGNEQFF. CDR3 nucleotides: TGTGCCACCAGCAGCACCCTGCTAACAGGGCGTCTCGGCAATGAGCAGTTCTTC. Variable domain in full (rest from reference TRBV15 and TRBJ2-1): DAMVIQNPRYQVTQFGKPVTLSCSQTLNHNVMYWYQQKSSQAPKLLFHYYDKDFNNEADTPDNFQSRRPNTSFCFLDIRSPGLGDTAMYLCATSSTLLTGRLGNEQFFGPGTRLTVL.

V is TRBV19 and J is TRBJ1-1, with a possible D match to TRBD1 (6 bases). The CDR3 has 14 residues. Trimming removed 4 bases at V and 0 bases at J, with 9 bases between. Germline CDR1 reads LNHDA; CDR2 reads SQIVND (reference sequence). The chain's CDR3 is CASSRDMVNTEAFF. The CDR3 coding sequence is TGTGCCAGTAGTAGGGACATGGTGAACACTGAAGCTTTCTTT.